The present T cell receptor beta chain was sequenced within a study of OX40 agonist ivuxolimab in advanced cancers. Overall study context: At 65% to 85% male, the cohort had a mean age of around 56 years, ranging from about 20 to 80. General study findings and limits: What antigens the expanded peripheral T cells recognized was never established. CD8+ T cells showed, on average, more clonal expansion than CD4+ cells.

TCRdb's table, derived via immunoSEQ multiplex PCR, lists solely in-frame clones and lacks some. The data show over 15,000 clones, 73% seen once. The sample holds a few counts of this clone. As yet, its antigen is unknown. This sequence originates from an adult with an advanced solid tumor such as melanoma, head and neck, liver or kidney cancer. Sequencing used CD4+ or CD8+ T cells sorted from blood, obtained in a trial of the OX40 agonist ivuxolimab.

The CDR3 DNA reads as TGTGCCAGCAGCTTGGGTTCTCTTTATGGCTACACCTTC. Its translation: CASSLGSLYGYTF. The chain uses TRBV7-9 and TRBJ1-2; D not certain. CDR3 size: 13 residues. Trimming removed 3 bases at V and 5 bases at J, with 10 bases between. Looked up from germline, CDR1 is SEHNR and CDR2 is FQNEAQ (reference sequence).